The clone carrying this TCR beta chain was detected a few times. Its antigen is currently unknown. Quantitative 5'-RACE with molecular barcodes was used to make the TCR beta libraries. TCRdb fed the 5' RACE reads into MiXCR, producing one record per CDR3 protein. The data hold 300,000 to 350,000 distinct CDR3 sequences, with roughly 11% observed a single time. This sample is drawn from a study of CD8 T cells in ankylosing spondylitis. General observations from the study: Disease-linked clones were CD8+ and relatively rare in peripheral blood.

The sequence was collected from a female donor with ankylosing spondylitis or in good health (not recorded which). Sequencing input: blood, either unsorted or a sorted T cell fraction (not recorded which).

Here the CDR3 reads CASSSGQPSIAKNIQYF. The CDR3, as DNA: TGCGCCAGCAGCTCCGGACAACCAAGCATAGCCAAAAACATTCAGTACTTC. V is TRBV5-1 and J is TRBJ2-4, with D maybe TRBD1 (5 bases). The V and J ends lost 3 bases and 0 bases respectively, with 16 bases between them. This CDR3 comprises 17 residues. Germline V gene data show CDR1 as SGHRS and CDR2 as YFSETQ.